A single sample is the source of the 8 T cell receptor beta chains below, sequenced in a study of cytomegalovirus exposure and HLA in healthy donors. In the PCR, 60 Vbeta and 13 Jbeta primers were used. Using immunoSEQ multiplex PCR, the repertoire was profiled, and TCRdb retains in-frame clones only, with some absent. The repertoire consists of 95,000 to 150,000 clones, with about four fifths occurring once and the leading ten covering around 8%. Sequenced input: PBMCs. The receptors come from a female donor in good health and CMV-seropositive.

The chain recombines TRBV6-1 with TRBJ2-7; D uncertain. This CDR3 contains 13 residues. Deletions cut 4 bases from V and 1 base from J, with 8 bases between. Germline V gene data show CDR1 as MNHNS and CDR2 as SASEGT. This CDR3 is CASSVQRSYEQYF. CDR3 in DNA: TGTGCCAGCAGTGTGCAGAGGTCCTACGAGCAGTACTTC.

The genes are TRBV4-3 and TRBJ1-3, with D unclear. V was cut by 0 bases and J by 4 bases, with 10 bases left in between. Germline V gene lookup returns CDR1 LGHNA and CDR2 YSLEER. This CDR3 comprises 15 residues. The CDR3, as DNA: TGCGCCAGCAGCCAAGATTTGGTTGGCGGAAACACCATATATTTT. It codes for CASSQDLVGGNTIYF.

V usage is TRBV4-1 and J usage is TRBJ2-5, with TRBD2 matching 14 bases. Trimming cost V 3 bases and J 5 bases; bases outside gene matches: 5. This CDR3 has 16 residues. Germline V lookup: CDR1 MGHRA, CDR2 YSYEKL. CDR3 region: CASSQTSGGARETQYF. The DNA of the CDR3 is TGCGCCAGCAGCCAGACTAGCGGGGGGGCTAGGGAGACCCAGTACTTC.

The chain has TRBV6-6 and TRBJ2-3; D is ambiguous. Trimming took off 5 bases at V and 6 bases at J, with 9 bases between the two ends. In germline, CDR1 is MNHNY, CDR2 SVGAGI (reference sequence). The CDR3 covers 12 residues. The CDR3 reads CASSPLSDTQYF. The CDR3 DNA is TGTGCCAGCAGTCCCCTATCGGATACGCAGTATTTT.

This clone was seen only a few times. The chain couples TRBV29-1 to TRBJ1-1; tentatively, D is TRBD1 (6 bases). V was shortened by 7 bases and J by 0 bases, with 12 bases between the two germline ends. The length of the CDR3 is 13 residues. Germline loops: CDR1 SQVTM, CDR2 ANQGSEA. The DNA for the CDR3 is TGCAGCGGTGACAGGCAACTGAACACTGAAGCTTTCTTT. Protein: CSGDRQLNTEAFF.

With respect to this clone: A junction end diverges from the germline sequence, so it may reflect a read error. The chain combines TRBV6-6 with TRBJ1-4; 8 positions agree with TRBD1. This CDR3 spans 15 amino acids. Germline V lookup: CDR1 MNHNY, CDR2 SVGAGI (reference sequence). CDR3 bases: TGTGCCAGCAGTCATCAGGGGGCAACTAATGAAAAACCGTTTTTT. It translates to CASSHQGATNEKPFF.

The V call is TRBV7-8, the J call TRBJ1-2; 8 nucleotides align to TRBD1. The CDR3 loop spans 15 amino acids. Germline V lookup: CDR1 SGHVS, CDR2 FQNEAQ. Germline trimming cut 4 bases from V and 4 bases from J; bases unmatched to any gene: 8. The CDR3 loop reads CASSSPRGLGYGYTF. In nucleotides, the CDR3 is TGTGCCAGCAGCTCCCCCAGGGGGCTCGGCTATGGCTACACCTTC.

The V gene is TRBV9, the J gene TRBJ2-5, with D maybe TRBD2 (6 bases). Trimming took 4 bases from V and 5 from J, leaving 15 bases between them. Germline assignment: CDR1 SGDLS and CDR2 YYNGEE. CDR3 length: 14 residues. The DNA for the CDR3 is TGTGCCAGCAGCAGTGGGGACTCCGCGGAGACCCAGTACTTC. Translated: CASSSGDSAETQYF. Filled out from reference TRBV9 and TRBJ2-5, the complete variable domain reads DSGVTQTPKHLITATGQRVTLRCSPRSGDLSVYWYQQSLDQGLQFLIQYYNGEERAKGNILERFSAQQFPDLHSELNLSSLELGDSALYFCASSSGDSAETQYFGPGTRLLVL.